The clone carrying this T cell receptor beta chain was picked up many times. Its antigen remains unidentified. The read halts 3 residues ahead of the CDR3 end, with the missing end drawn from the germline J gene. Germline lookup yields CDR1 LNHDA and CDR2 SQIVND (reference sequence). V was pared by 10 bases and J by 4 bases, with 19 bases between. The CDR3 extends over 15 amino acids. This specimen comes from a study of T cell clonality in common variable immunodeficiency. Study-wide findings and caveats: In common variable immunodeficiency, TCR beta chains reportedly carried fewer deletions and N-nucleotide insertions.

Reduced serum IgG, IgA and/or IgM plus specific antibody deficiency defined CVID. Replacement immunoglobulin had been given to every CVID subject for at least one year. CVID subjects were neither ill nor on immunomodulatory or immunosuppressive medication at sampling. TCRdb's table, derived via immunoSEQ multiplex PCR, lists solely in-frame clones and lacks some. In total the sample includes about 28,000 clones, none of them seen once. The sequencing input was peripheral blood mononuclear cells. This TCR came from a human donor with common variable immunodeficiency. The chain links TRBV19 to TRBJ2-2, with D maybe TRBD2 (7 bases). The part of the CDR3 DNA that was read is TGTGCCACCTCGCGGGGGCGGGAGTTCACCGGGGAG. This translates into CATSRGREFTGE. The full CDR3 is CATSRGREFTGELFF.